Described below is a single T cell receptor beta chain sequence and its context. Original data processing: Reference gene primer amplification gave estimated nucleated cell counts. The data were produced by immunoSEQ multiplex PCR, yet TCRdb's version contains in-frame clones alone and is incomplete. V and J calls and clone size are as listed in that table; D and trimming were resolved from the DNA. The sample records under 300,000 clones, around 83% being singletons. The sample belongs to a study of blood T cell repertoires in COVID-19. Across the whole study: Researchers got acute and convalescent COVID-19 samples from the United States, Italy and Spain. The analysed material was cDNA or gDNA that came from T cells, B-cell-depleted T cells, or PBMCs.

V shed 4 bases and J shed 1 base, with 8 bases lying between them. The germline CDR1 and CDR2 sequences are SGDLS and YYNGEE. The CDR3 runs 14 residues. Sequencing was carried out using peripheral blood. This chain connects TRBV9 to TRBJ2-2; D remains ambiguous. The receptor's source is a woman older than 75 with acute or convalescent COVID-19. The CDR3 nucleotides read TGTGCCAGCAGCTTTAGACTGAACACCGGGGAGCTGTTTTTT. Its protein product is CASSFRLNTGELFF.